Each of the 3 T cell receptor beta chains below was sequenced from the same sample in a study of cytotoxic CD8 clonotypes in ibrutinib-treated CLL. Assay used: immunoSEQ multiplex PCR; TCRdb lists only in-frame clones, some missing. The sample records 150,000 to 200,000 clones, roughly 80% being singletons. Sequenced material: PBMCs, taken after 24 months of ibrutinib treatment. The receptors were sampled from a human donor with chronic lymphocytic leukemia.

In this sample, this clone turned up once. The chain recombines TRBV7-2 with TRBJ2-1; 7 bases agree with TRBD2. The CDR3 has 14 residues. The V and J ends lost 5 bases and 9 bases, in that order; junction bases with no gene match: 10. Germline V gives CDR1 SGHTA, CDR2 FQGNSA. CDR3 nucleotides: TGTGCCAGCAGCCTTAGCGCGGGAGTTGGTGAGCAGTTCTTC. It codes for CASSLSAGVGEQFF.

This clone was recorded many times. The rearrangement links TRBV10-3 to TRBJ2-7, with D unresolved. Trimming removed 2 bases at V and 3 bases at J, with 5 bases between. The CDR3 covers 12 residues. CDR1 and CDR2 (germline): ENHRY, SYGVKD. The CDR3 coding sequence is TGTGCCATCAGTGAGGGAGACTACGAGCAGTACTTC. Its translation is CAISEGDYEQYF.

The chain has TRBV5-1 and TRBJ1-2; 9 bases agree with TRBD1. Germline V gene sequence: CDR1 SGHRS, CDR2 YFSETQ. V dropped 4 bases and J dropped 3; count of bases not matched to a gene: 4. The CDR3 runs to 14 residues. This CDR3 is CASSLRQGDYGYTF. CDR3 DNA: TGCGCCAGCAGCCTCCGACAGGGGGACTATGGCTACACCTTC. The entire variable domain, with the rest obtained from reference TRBV5-1 and TRBJ1-2, is as follows: KAGVTQTPRYLIKTRGQQVTLSCSPISGHRSVSWYQQTPGQGLQFLFEYFSETQRNKGNFPGRFSGRQFSNSRSEMNVSTLELGDSALYLCASSLRQGDYGYTFGSGTRLTVV.